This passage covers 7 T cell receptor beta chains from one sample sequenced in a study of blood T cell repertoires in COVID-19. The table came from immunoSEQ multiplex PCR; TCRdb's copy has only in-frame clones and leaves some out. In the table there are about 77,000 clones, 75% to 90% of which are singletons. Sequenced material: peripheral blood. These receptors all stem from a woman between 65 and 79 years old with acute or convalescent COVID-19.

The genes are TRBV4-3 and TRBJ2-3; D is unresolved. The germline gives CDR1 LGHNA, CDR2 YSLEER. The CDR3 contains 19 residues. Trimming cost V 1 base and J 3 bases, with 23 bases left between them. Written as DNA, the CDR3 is TGCGCCAGCAGCCAAGCCCCGGGTGGCCTAGGAACGGGTACAGATACGCAGTATTTT. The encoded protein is CASSQAPGGLGTGTDTQYF.

The CDR3 is CASSRSQGSNSPLHF. The CDR3 DNA sequence: TGTGCCAGCAGCAGATCACAGGGGTCTAATTCACCCCTCCACTTT. The V gene is TRBV7-3, the J gene TRBJ1-6, with 7 bases identical to TRBD1. The junction had 7 bases not matched to a gene; V was cut back by 5 bases and J by 6 bases. From germline, CDR1 is SGHTA and CDR2 FQGTGA. The CDR3 extends over 15 amino acids. Together with reference TRBV7-3 and TRBJ1-6, the CDR3 gives the full variable domain: GAGVSQTPSNKVTEKGKYVELRCDPISGHTALYWYRQSLGQGPEFLIYFQGTGAADDSGLPNDRFFAVRPEGSVSTLKIQRTERGDSAVYLCASSRSQGSNSPLHFGNGTRLTVT.

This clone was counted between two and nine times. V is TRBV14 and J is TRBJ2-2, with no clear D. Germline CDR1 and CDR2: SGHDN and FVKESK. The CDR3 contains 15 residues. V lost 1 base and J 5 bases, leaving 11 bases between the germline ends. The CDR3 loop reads CASSQGSARTGELFF. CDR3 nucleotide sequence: TGTGCCAGCAGCCAAGGCTCAGCTAGGACCGGGGAGCTGTTTTTT.

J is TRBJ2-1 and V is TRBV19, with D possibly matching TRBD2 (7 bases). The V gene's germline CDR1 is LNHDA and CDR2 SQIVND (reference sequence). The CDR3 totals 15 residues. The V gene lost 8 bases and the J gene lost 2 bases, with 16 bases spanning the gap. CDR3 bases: TGTGCCAGTCTGGGGGCGGGGGCTACCTACAATGAGCAGTTCTTC. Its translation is CASLGAGATYNEQFF.

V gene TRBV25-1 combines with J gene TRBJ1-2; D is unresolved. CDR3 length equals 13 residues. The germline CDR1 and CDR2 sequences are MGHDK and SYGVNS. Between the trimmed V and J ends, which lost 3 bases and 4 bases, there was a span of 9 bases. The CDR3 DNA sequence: TGTGCCAGCAGTGACTCGTACTCCTATGGCTACACCTTC. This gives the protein CASSDSYSYGYTF.

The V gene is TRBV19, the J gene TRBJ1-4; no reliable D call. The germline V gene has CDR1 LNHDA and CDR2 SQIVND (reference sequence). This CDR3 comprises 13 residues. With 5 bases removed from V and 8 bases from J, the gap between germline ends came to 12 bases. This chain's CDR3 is CASSSPPQEKLFF. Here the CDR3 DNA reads TGTGCCAGTAGTTCCCCTCCCCAGGAAAAACTGTTTTTT.

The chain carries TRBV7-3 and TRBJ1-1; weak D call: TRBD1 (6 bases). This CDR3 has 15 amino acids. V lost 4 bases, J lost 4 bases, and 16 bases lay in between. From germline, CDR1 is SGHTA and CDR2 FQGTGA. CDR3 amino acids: CASSSRPGVGTEAFF. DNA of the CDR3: TGTGCCAGCAGCTCGCGTCCAGGGGTTGGCACTGAAGCTTTCTTT. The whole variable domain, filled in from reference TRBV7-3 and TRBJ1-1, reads GAGVSQTPSNKVTEKGKYVELRCDPISGHTALYWYRQSLGQGPEFLIYFQGTGAADDSGLPNDRFFAVRPEGSVSTLKIQRTERGDSAVYLCASSSRPGVGTEAFFGQGTRLTVV.